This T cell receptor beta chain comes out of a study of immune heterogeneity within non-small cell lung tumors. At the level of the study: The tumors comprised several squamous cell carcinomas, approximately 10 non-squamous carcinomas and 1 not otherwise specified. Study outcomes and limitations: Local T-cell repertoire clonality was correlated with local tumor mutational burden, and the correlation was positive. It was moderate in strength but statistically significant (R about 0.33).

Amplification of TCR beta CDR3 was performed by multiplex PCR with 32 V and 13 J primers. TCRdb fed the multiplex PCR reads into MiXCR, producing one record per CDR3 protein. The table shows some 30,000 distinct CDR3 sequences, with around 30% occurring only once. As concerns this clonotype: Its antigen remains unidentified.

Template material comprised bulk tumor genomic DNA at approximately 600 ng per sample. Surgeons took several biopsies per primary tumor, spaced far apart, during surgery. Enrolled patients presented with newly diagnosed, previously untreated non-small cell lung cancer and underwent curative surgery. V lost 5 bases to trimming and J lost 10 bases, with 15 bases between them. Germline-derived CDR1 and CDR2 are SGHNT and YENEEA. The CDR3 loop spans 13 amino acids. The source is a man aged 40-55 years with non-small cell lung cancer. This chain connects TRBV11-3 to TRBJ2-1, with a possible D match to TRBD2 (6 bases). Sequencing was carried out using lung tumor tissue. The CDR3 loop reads CASSATRGREQFF. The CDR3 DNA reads TGTGCCAGCAGCGCGACGCGGGGCCGCGAGCAGTTCTTC.